This T cell receptor beta chain was profiled in a study of cytomegalovirus exposure and HLA in healthy donors. Study-wide points: Association of a missense DCLRE1C variant with TCR beta V- and J-gene trimming was reported in a later analysis.

Comments on this clone: Its antigen is not identified.

Germline CDR1 SEHNR, CDR2 FQNEAQ (reference sequence). The CDR3 is 15 residues long. V trimming: 3 bases; J trimming: 7 bases; junction bases outside the gene matches: 10. PCR involved 60 Vbeta and 13 Jbeta primers. Profiled with immunoSEQ multiplex PCR; TCRdb holds only in-frame clones, not every one. This table holds over 200,000 clones, around four fifths found once. Sequenced: PBMCs. J is TRBJ1-2 and V is TRBV7-9; 8 positions agree with TRBD1. This clonotype was obtained from a woman between 35 and 50 years old in good health and CMV-seronegative. CDR3 residues: CASSFPGQEWLGYTF. The CDR3 DNA sequence: TGTGCCAGCAGCTTTCCGGGACAGGAATGGCTTGGCTACACCTTC.